Below, one T cell receptor beta chain is given with its context. What it recognizes is unknown. Germline CDR1 and CDR2: MDHEN and SYDVKM. V was clipped by 10 bases and J by 7 bases, with 19 bases between them. The CDR3 totals 13 residues. The method was immunoSEQ multiplex PCR; TCRdb's version includes in-frame clones alone and lacks a portion of them. The table shows roughly 70,000 clones, with 86% occurring only once. These data originate in a study of T cell responses to AZD1222 COVID-19 vaccine. About the research overall: Pooling of second doses given at about 4 or about 12 weeks was done.

Overall study results and limits: White British people made up most donors, females outnumbered males, and clonal diversity was possibly underestimated. Spike-wide coverage was observed for vaccine-associated CD4 TCRs, with dominant responses at 160-218 and 743-854.

The V gene is TRBV28, the J gene TRBJ2-5; D is possibly TRBD2 (7 bases). This material consisted of peripheral blood, taken on day 0 of AZD1222 vaccination. The sequence was obtained from an adult in good health. The CDR3 region has the DNA TGTGCCACCGGGAGGAACAGGGATGGGACCCAGTACTTC. Encoded protein: CATGRNRDGTQYF.